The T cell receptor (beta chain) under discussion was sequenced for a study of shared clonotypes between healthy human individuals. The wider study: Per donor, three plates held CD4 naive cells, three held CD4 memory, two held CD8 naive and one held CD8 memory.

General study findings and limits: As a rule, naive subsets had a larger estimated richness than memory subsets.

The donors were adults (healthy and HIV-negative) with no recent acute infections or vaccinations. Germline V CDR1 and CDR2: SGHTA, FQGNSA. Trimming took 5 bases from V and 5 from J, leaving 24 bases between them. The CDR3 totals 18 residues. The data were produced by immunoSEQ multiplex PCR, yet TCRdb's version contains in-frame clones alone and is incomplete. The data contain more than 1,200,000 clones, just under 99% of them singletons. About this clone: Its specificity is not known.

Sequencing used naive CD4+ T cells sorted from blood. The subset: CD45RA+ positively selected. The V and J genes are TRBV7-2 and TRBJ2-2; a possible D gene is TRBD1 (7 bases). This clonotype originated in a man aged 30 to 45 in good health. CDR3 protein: CASSGGRQGFVRTGELFF. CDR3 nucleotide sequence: TGTGCCAGCAGCGGGGGGAGACAGGGTTTTGTGCGAACCGGGGAGCTGTTTTTT.